This is a list of T cell receptor beta chains from one sample in a study of cytomegalovirus exposure and HLA in healthy donors. Profiling relied on immunoSEQ multiplex PCR, and the TCRdb table lists in-frame clones only, not all of them. The repertoire holds about 160,000 clones, approximately 81% seen once, with 1% in the top ten. Sequencing input: PBMCs. The source is a boy aged 2 to 9 in good health and CMV-seronegative. CDR3s include the opening cysteine and the closing phenylalanine or tryptophan. The D gene is left open where the match is weak. Only part of the rows carry a size: once, few, many, or a class if the clone is expanded.

TRBJ2-1 | TRBD1 | . | TRBV29-1 | TGCAGCACCGGCGCTGGGACAGAGTACAATGAGCAGTTCTTC | CSTGAGTEYNEQFF
TRBJ1-5 | TRBD1 | . | TRBV28 | TGTACCAGCAGTTACCAAACCGGGACAGGGCCCCGTAGCAATCAGCCCCAGCATTTT | CTSSYQTGTGPRSNQPQHF
TRBJ1-1 | . | once | TRBV5-1 | TGCGCCAGCAGCTTGGCAGGACACGAGAACACTGAAGCTTTCTTT | CASSLAGHENTEAFF
TRBJ2-7 | TRBD1 | . | TRBV27 | TGTGCCAGCAGCCCGACAGGGGGCAGATACGAGCAGTACTTC | CASSPTGGRYEQYF
TRBJ2-7 | TRBD1 | . | TRBV19 | TGTGCCAGTAGTCCTCGACAGGGCCTCTACGAGCAGTACTTC | CASSPRQGLYEQYF
TRBJ2-3 | . | . | TRBV19 | TGTGCCAGTAGTATTGGCTGGACGGGGGGCACAGATACGCAGTATTTT | CASSIGWTGGTDTQYF
TRBJ2-1 | . | . | TRBV5-1 | TGCGCCAGCAGCTTGGGCTCTAGTGGCAATGAGCAGTTCTTC | CASSLGSSGNEQFF
TRBJ1-1 | . | . | TRBV30 | TGTGCCTGGAGTGTACCGGGAACGATGAACACTGAAGCTTTCTTT | CAWSVPGTMNTEAFF
TRBJ2-2 | . | . | TRBV28 | TGTGCCAGCAGCCCCTTCCCCGCCGGGGAGCTGTTTTTT | CASSPFPAGELFF
TRBJ2-1 | TRBD2 | . | TRBV11-2 | TGTGCCAGCAGCTTAGCGCGCGGGAGCTCCTACAATGAGCAGTTCTTC | CASSLARGSSYNEQFF
TRBJ1-1 | . | . | TRBV27 | TGTGCCAGCAGTTTAATCCCCTCGACAGGTCTGAACACTGAAGCTTTCTTT | CASSLIPSTGLNTEAFF
TRBJ2-5 | TRBD2 | . | TRBV11-2 | TGTGCCAGCAGCTTGAGACTAGCGGGACGGAGGGCAGAGACCCAGTACTTC | CASSLRLAGRRAETQYF
TRBJ2-2 | TRBD2 | . | TRBV9 | TGTGCCAGCAGCGGTCTAGCGGGAGCGGGCACCGGGGAGCTGTTTTTT | CASSGLAGAGTGELFF
TRBJ2-2 | TRBD1 | . | TRBV28 | TGTGCCAGCAGTGAGGACAGGGCGGGGACCGGGGAGCTGTTTTTT | CASSEDRAGTGELFF
TRBJ2-3 | TRBD1 | . | TRBV28 | TGTGCCAGCAGTTTTCAGTTTGACCCCCGCGGCCTCGGACAGGGGGCGGGGGATACGCAGTATTTT | CASSFQFDPRGLGQGAGDTQYF
TRBJ2-5 | . | . | TRBV6-6 | TGTGCCAGTTCGGGGGGCCTGGGGGAGACCCAGTACTTC | CASSGGLGETQYF
TRBJ2-1 | TRBD2 | . | TRBV5-1 | TGCGCCAGCAGCCCCGGGGGCGGGGGGACTGGAGAAAATGAGCAGTTCTTC | CASSPGGGGTGENEQFF
TRBJ2-3 | TRBD1 | . | TRBV11-2 | TGTGCCAGCAGCTTAGCCCTCGGACAGGGGGCTTTAAATACGCAGTATTTT | CASSLALGQGALNTQYF
TRBJ1-4 | . | few | TRBV6-1 | TGTGCCAGCACCCTCCGGCGGGAGGAAAAACTGTTTTTT | CASTLRREEKLFF
TRBJ2-6 | . | . | TRBV6-4 | TGTGCCAGCAGTGAGGGCCACCTCTCTGGGGCCAACGTCCTGACTTTC | CASSEGHLSGANVLTF
TRBJ2-2 | TRBD1 | . | TRBV28 | TGTGCCAGCAGGGACAGGGGTTTTAACACCGGGGAGCTGTTTTTT | CASRDRGFNTGELFF
TRBJ2-7 | . | . | TRBV5-1 | TGCGCCAGCAGCTTGGCCGGGGAACAGAACTACGAGCAGTACTTC | CASSLAGEQNYEQYF
TRBJ2-7 | TRBD2 | . | TRBV9 | TGTGCCAGCAGCCCCCGGACTAGCATCCCTCGCGAGCAGTACTTC | CASSPRTSIPREQYF
TRBJ2-2 | TRBD2 | once | TRBV2 | TGTGCCAGCAGTGAACGGGGGGGGTGGACCGGGGAGCTGTTTTTT | CASSERGGWTGELFF
TRBJ1-1 | . | . | TRBV7-9 | TGTGCCAGCAGTATAACAGGGAACCCTGAAGCTTTCTTT | CASSITGNPEAFF
TRBJ1-1 | . | . | TRBV5-1 | TGCGCCAGCAGCCGACAGGAGAGCGCTGAAGCTTTCTTT | CASSRQESAEAFF
TRBJ1-3 | . | few | TRBV13 | TGTGCCAGCAGCTTACCACCACACAGGGATTTTGGAAACACCATATATTTT | CASSLPPHRDFGNTIYF
TRBJ1-5 | . | . | TRBV30 | TGTGCCTGGACCCCCGACAGTTATAGCAATCAGCCCCAGCATTTT | CAWTPDSYSNQPQHF
TRBJ2-3 | TRBD1 | . | TRBV4-2 | TGTGCCAGCAGCCAAGCCCCCGGGACAGGGACATCAGATACGCAGTATTTT | CASSQAPGTGTSDTQYF
TRBJ2-1 | TRBD2 | . | TRBV11-3 | TGTGCCAGCAGCCCGGGGACTAGCGGACCCTACAATGAGCAGTTCTTC | CASSPGTSGPYNEQFF
TRBJ1-1 | . | few | TRBV20-1 | TGCAGTGCTATGCCGGGCACTGAAGCTTTCTTT | CSAMPGTEAFF
TRBJ2-2 | . | . | TRBV28 | TGTGCCAGCAGTTCCCCCGGGGACACCGGGGAGCTGTTTTTT | CASSSPGDTGELFF
TRBJ2-6 | TRBD1 | . | TRBV11-2 | TGTGCTAGCAGCGCCGGGACAGGGGCTCTAGGGGCCAACGTCCTGACTTTC | CASSAGTGALGANVLTF
TRBJ1-2 | TRBD1 | . | TRBV6-5 | TGTGCCAGCAGCCGGACAGGGATGAAAGGCTACACCTTC | CASSRTGMKGYTF
TRBJ2-7 | . | once | TRBV25-1 | TGTGCCAGCAGCCCCAGGGCCTACGAGCAGTACTTC | CASSPRAYEQYF
TRBJ1-6 | . | few | TRBV7-2 | TGTGCCAGCAGCTTAAACTCCTTACCCCTCCACTTT | CASSLNSLPLHF
TRBJ2-5 | . | . | TRBV28 | TGTGCCAGCAGGTCCGGGACAATTAGTGAGACCCAGTACTTC | CASRSGTISETQYF
TRBJ2-1 | . | . | TRBV19 | TGTGCCAGTAGTAAATTGTCGCGCCGGTCTAACAATGAGCAGTTCTTC | CASSKLSRRSNNEQFF
TRBJ2-2 | . | . | TRBV5-6 | TGTGCCAGCGGTACAGGGGCGGGGGGCACCGGGGAGCTGTTTTTT | CASGTGAGGTGELFF
TRBJ2-3 | TRBD1 | once | TRBV4-1 | TGCGCCAGCAGCCAATATCCGGGACAGGGTAGGGATACGCAGTATTTT | CASSQYPGQGRDTQYF
TRBJ2-1 | TRBD2 | . | TRBV4-2 | TGTGCCAGCAGCGGAGCGGGAGTGGAGCAGTTCTTC | CASSGAGVEQFF
TRBJ2-5 | . | . | TRBV4-2 | TGTGCCAGCAGCCAACCGGACAGGGAGGGAGAGACCCAGTACTTC | CASSQPDREGETQYF
TRBJ2-5 | TRBD1 | . | TRBV19 | TGTGCCAGTAGGCCGGGACAGGGGGAGATTGAGACCCAGTACTTC | CASRPGQGEIETQYF
TRBJ1-5 | . | . | TRBV5-1 | TGCGCCAGCAGCTTGGAGGGGTTAGGAGAGCGCAATCAGCCCCAGCATTTT | CASSLEGLGERNQPQHF
TRBJ2-5 | . | . | TRBV9 | TGTGCCAGCAGCCCGCAGTACCAGGAGACCCAGTACTTC | CASSPQYQETQYF
TRBJ1-2 | . | . | TRBV6-6 | TGTGCCAGCAGTTACTCCCGACTTCTCAACTATGGCTACACCTTC | CASSYSRLLNYGYTF
TRBJ1-5 | . | . | TRBV6-6 | TGTGCCAGCAGTGCTACAGGAGACCGCAATCAGCCCCAGCATTTT | CASSATGDRNQPQHF
TRBJ2-1 | TRBD2 | once | TRBV7-2 | TGTGCCAGCAGCTTATCTGGGACTAGCATTTCCCATGAGCAGTTCTTC | CASSLSGTSISHEQFF
TRBJ2-3 | TRBD1 | . | TRBV14 | TGTGCCAGCAGCCAAAGAGGGGGCAGGTCAGATACGCAGTATTTT | CASSQRGGRSDTQYF
TRBJ2-5 | . | . | TRBV2 | TGTGCCAGCAAACCTCATCGGAGTCGGACAGGGTTGGCGGCGGGGGAAGAGACCCAGTACTTC | CASKPHRSRTGLAAGEETQYF
TRBJ2-7 | TRBD2 | . | TRBV4-1 | TGCGCCAGCAGCCAAAAAGCGGGAGATCCCCCAGGCGAGCAGTACTTC | CASSQKAGDPPGEQYF
TRBJ2-1 | . | . | TRBV7-2 | TGTGCCAGCAGCTTAAGGTGGTTTATGGCAGGGTCGGGCAATGAGCAGTTCTTC | CASSLRWFMAGSGNEQFF